This entry features one T cell receptor beta chain sequence. Its antigen is as yet unknown. Sequence at one end of the junction differs from germline and may be a read error. The repertoire was sequenced with immunoSEQ multiplex PCR; TCRdb's copy has only in-frame clones and lacks some. This sample carries about 92,000 clones, roughly half of them seen once, and the ten largest clones take about 14%. The CDR3 loop spans 12 amino acids. CDR1 is SEHNR, CDR2 FQNEAQ, per germline (reference sequence). The data were taken from a study of shared clonotypes between healthy human individuals. Study-wide results and caveats: Clonotype sharing among the donors was expected to vary with sequencing depth. Specimens sampled were limited to blood, with tissue repertoires likely differing.

The study drew its donors from healthy HIV-negative adults without recent acute infections or vaccinations. The donor cohort consisted entirely of Caucasian adults residing in Nashville, Tennessee. The sample consisted of PBMCs. This TCR was sampled from a woman between 40 and 55 years old in good health. Some clones in this sample may be carry-over from other donors' samples. J is TRBJ1-2 and V is TRBV7-9; TRBD1 is a possible D gene (5 bases). The CDR3 DNA sequence: TGTGCCGGCAGCTCAGGGAACTATGGCTACACCTTC. Its protein is CAGSSGNYGYTF.